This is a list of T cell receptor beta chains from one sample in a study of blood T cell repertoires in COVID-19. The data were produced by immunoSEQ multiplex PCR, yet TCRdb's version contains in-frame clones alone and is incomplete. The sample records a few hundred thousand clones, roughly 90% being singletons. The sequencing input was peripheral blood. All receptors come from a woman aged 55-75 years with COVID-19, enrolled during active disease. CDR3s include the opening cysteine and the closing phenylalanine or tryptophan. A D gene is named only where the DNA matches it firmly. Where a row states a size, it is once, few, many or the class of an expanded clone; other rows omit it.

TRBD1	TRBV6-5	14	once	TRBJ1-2	TGTGCCAGCAGTCAGGGGGCCGGGGGCTATGGCTACACCTTC	CASSQGAGGYGYTF
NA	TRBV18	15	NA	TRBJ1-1	TGTGCCAGCTCACCATCGGCCGGGAAGAACACTGAAGCTTTCTTT	CASSPSAGKNTEAFF
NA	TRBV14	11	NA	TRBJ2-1	TGTGCCAGCAGCGGCGGATCTGCCCAGTTCTTC	CASSGGSAQFF
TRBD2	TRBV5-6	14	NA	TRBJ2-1	TGTGCCAGCGGTTTTAGCGGGGGGGCCGATGAGCAGTTCTTC	CASGFSGGADEQFF
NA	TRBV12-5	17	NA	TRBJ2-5	TGTGCTAGTGGTCCATTCGGCCGGGGGGCCGGCCAAGAGACCCAGTACTTC	CASGPFGRGAGQETQYF
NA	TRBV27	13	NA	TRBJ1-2	TGTGCCAGCAGTTTGGCGGGCGCCCGGGGCTACACCTTC	CASSLAGARGYTF
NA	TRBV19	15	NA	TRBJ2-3	TGTGCCAGCTCCTACAGGCGGGGAAGTACAGATACGCAGTATTTT	CASSYRRGSTDTQYF
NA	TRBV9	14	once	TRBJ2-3	TGTGCCAGCAGCGGCCGGGGGGCTGGAGATACGCAGTATTTT	CASSGRGAGDTQYF
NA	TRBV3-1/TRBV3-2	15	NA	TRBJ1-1	TGTGCCAGCAGCCGCTCAGAAGGGGGGGGCACTGAAGCTTTCTTT	CASSRSEGGGTEAFF
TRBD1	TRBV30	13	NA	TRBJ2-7	TGTGCCTGGGGGGGACAGACATGGCGCGAGCAGTACTTC	CAWGGQTWREQYF
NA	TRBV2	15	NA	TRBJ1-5	TGTGCCAGCAGATCGACAGGTAATAGCAATCAGCCCCAGCATTTT	CASRSTGNSNQPQHF
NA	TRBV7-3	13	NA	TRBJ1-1	TGTGCCAGCAGCCCAGGCCTGAACACTGAAGCTTTCTTT	CASSPGLNTEAFF
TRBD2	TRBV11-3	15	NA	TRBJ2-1	TGTGCCAGCAGCCGAGGGACTAGCGGGGTCGGTGAGCAGTTCTTC	CASSRGTSGVGEQFF
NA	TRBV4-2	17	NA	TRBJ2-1	TGTGCCAGCAGCCAAGATAGGACGACTAGCTCCTACAATGAGCAGTTCTTC	CASSQDRTTSSYNEQFF
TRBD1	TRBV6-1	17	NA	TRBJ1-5	TGTGCCAGCAGTGAAGCACCAGGGGGCTATAGTGGTCAGCCCCAGCATTTT	CASSEAPGGYSGQPQHF
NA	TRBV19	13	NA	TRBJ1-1	TGTGCCAGTAGTATGATGGCAGGCCCTGAAGCTTTCTTT	CASSMMAGPEAFF
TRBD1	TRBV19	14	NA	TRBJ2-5	TGTGCCAGTAGTAGAGGGGGCGCGGGAGAGACCCAGTACTTC	CASSRGGAGETQYF
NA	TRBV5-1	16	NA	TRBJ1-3	TGCGCCAGCAGCTTGGACGAGGGAGGCTCTGGAAACACCATATATTTT	CASSLDEGGSGNTIYF
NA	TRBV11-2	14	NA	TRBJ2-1	TGTGCCAGCAGCCTCAGGAGGCCCCTCAATGAGCAGTTCTTC	CASSLRRPLNEQFF
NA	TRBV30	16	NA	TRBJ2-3	TGTGCCTGGAGTGTCCTCATACCAGAGGGCCCAGATACGCAGTATTTT	CAWSVLIPEGPDTQYF
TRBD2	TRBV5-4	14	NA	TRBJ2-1	TGTGCCAGCAGCTTGGAACTTAGCGGGGGTGAGCAGTTCTTC	CASSLELSGGEQFF
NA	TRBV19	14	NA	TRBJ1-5	TGTGCCAGTAGTATTAGCCAATCGAATCAGCCCCAGCATTTT	CASSISQSNQPQHF
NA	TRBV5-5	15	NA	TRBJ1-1	TGTGCCAGCAGCTTGGATTGGGGGGGCAGCACTGAAGCTTTCTTT	CASSLDWGGSTEAFF
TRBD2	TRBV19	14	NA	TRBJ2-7	TGTGCCAGTAGACTAGCGGGGGATAGGTACGAGCAGTACTTC	CASRLAGDRYEQYF
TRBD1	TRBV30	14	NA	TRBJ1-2	TGTGCCTGGAGTGTACAGGGGGCCAACTATGGCTACACCTTC	CAWSVQGANYGYTF
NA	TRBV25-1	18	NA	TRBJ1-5	TGTGCCACCCGGGGTAGAGATTCACGTCCCAAGCGCGATCAGCCCCAGCATTTT	CATRGRDSRPKRDQPQHF
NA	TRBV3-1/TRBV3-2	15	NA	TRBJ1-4	TGTGCCAGCAGCCAAGGGAGTCGAGATAATGAAAAACTGTTTTTT	CASSQGSRDNEKLFF
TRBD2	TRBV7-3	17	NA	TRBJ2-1	TGTGCCAGCAGCTTATCTAGCGGGGGGCCTCACCACAATGAGCAGTTCTTC	CASSLSSGGPHHNEQFF
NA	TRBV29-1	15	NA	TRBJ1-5	TGCAGCGTATCTTACGGGGGGGGCGCGGATCAGCCCCAGCATTTT	CSVSYGGGADQPQHF
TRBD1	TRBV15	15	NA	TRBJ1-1	TGTGCCACCAGCAGATTGGACAGGGTGAACACTGAAGCTTTCTTT	CATSRLDRVNTEAFF
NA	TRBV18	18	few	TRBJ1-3	TGTGCCAGCTCCCCTGGGGGCATCACCGGCGTCTCTGGAAACACCATATATTTT	CASSPGGITGVSGNTIYF
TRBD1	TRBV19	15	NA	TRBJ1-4	TGTGCCAGTAGTATTTGGAACAGGGGAGGCGAAAAACTGTTTTTT	CASSIWNRGGEKLFF
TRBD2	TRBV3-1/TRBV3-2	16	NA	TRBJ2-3	TGTGCCAGCTCACCTCTTAGCGGGGGGCCCACAGATACGCAGTATTTT	CASSPLSGGPTDTQYF
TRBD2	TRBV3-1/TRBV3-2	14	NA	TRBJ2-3	TGTGCCAGCAGCCCCGGGACTAGCGGGGAGACGCAGTATTTT	CASSPGTSGETQYF
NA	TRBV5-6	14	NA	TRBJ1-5	TGTGCCAGCAGCTTGGGCGTTCCGAATCAGCCCCAGCATTTT	CASSLGVPNQPQHF
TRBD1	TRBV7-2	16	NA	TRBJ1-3	TGTGCCAGCAGCTGGGTCGGGACAGGGGGCCGAAACACCATATATTTT	CASSWVGTGGRNTIYF
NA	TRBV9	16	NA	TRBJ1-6	TGTGCCAGCAGCGTAGGGCACAGCTCCTATAATTCACCCCTCCACTTT	CASSVGHSSYNSPLHF
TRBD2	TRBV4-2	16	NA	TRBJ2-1	TGTGCCAGCAGCCAAATTGTGCGGGGGGGCCGTAACGAGCAGTTCTTC	CASSQIVRGGRNEQFF
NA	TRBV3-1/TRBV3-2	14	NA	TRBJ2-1	TGTGCCAGCAGCGAAACCCGCGGGGCCTATGAGCAGTTCTTC	CASSETRGAYEQFF
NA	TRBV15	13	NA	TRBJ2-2	TGTGCCACCAAATTTGGGGGCCCCGGGGAGCTGTTTTTT	CATKFGGPGELFF
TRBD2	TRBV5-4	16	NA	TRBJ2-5	TGTGCCAGCAGCGACAGGACTAGCGGGGAGGGAGAGACCCAGTACTTC	CASSDRTSGEGETQYF